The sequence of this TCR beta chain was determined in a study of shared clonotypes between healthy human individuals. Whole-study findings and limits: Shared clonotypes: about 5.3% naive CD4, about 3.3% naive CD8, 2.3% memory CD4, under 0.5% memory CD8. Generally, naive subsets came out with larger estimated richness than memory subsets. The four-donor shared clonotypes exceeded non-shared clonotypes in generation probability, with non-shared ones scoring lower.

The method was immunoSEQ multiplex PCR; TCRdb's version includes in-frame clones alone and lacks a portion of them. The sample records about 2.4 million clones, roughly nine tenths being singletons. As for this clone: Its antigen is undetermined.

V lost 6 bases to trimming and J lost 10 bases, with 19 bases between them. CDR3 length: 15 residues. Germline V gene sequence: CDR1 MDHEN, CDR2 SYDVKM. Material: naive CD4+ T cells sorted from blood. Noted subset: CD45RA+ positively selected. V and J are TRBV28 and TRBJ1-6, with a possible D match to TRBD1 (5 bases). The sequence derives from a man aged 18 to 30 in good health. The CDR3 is CASSGGQGTASPLHF. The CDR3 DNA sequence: TGTGCCAGCAGCGGCGGGCAGGGAACGGCGTCACCCCTCCACTTT.